This entry lists 14 T cell receptor beta chains sequenced from one sample in a study of blood T cell repertoires in COVID-19 (TCRdb year 2020). Receptor libraries were prepared by the immunoSEQ multiplex PCR assay. Here the immuneACCESS table is served through TCRdb, limited to in-frame sequences with V and J called. Missing clones are a known gap in these copies; in checked studies unresolved V genes cover under half, and the rest lacks a known reason. The sample table shows 390,000 or so clones, and roughly 90% are seen once. The top ten clones comprise almost 1.5% of the sample. Material: peripheral blood. Receptor source: a young woman with active or convalescent COVID-19.

J is TRBJ1-1 and V is TRBV30; D unclear. The CDR3 is 11 amino acids. The V end was cut by 6 bases, the J end by 5 bases, with 10 bases between. The germline gives CDR1 GTSNPN, CDR2 SVGIG (reference sequence). The CDR3 DNA follows: TGTGCCTGCACTAGGTCGACTGAAGCTTTCTTT. Residues: CACTRSTEAFF. The full variable domain, its missing parts supplied by reference TRBV30 and TRBJ1-1, is SQTIHQWPATLVQPVGSPLSLECTVEGTSNPNLYWYRQAAGRGLQLLFYSVGIGQISSEVPQNLSASRPQDRQFILSSKKLLLSDSGFYLCACTRSTEAFFGQGTRLTVV.

The CDR3 spells CASRPGGTAQEQFF. Here the CDR3 DNA reads TGTGCCAGCCGTCCCGGGGGTACAGCCCAGGAGCAGTTCTTC. This chain uses TRBV6-5 with TRBJ2-1, with D possibly TRBD2 on 6 matching bases. The CDR3 is made up of 14 amino acids. V shed 8 bases and J shed 10 bases, with 21 bases lying between them. Germline V gene data show CDR1 as MNHEY and CDR2 as SVGAGI.

A single count supports this clone. The J gene is TRBJ2-7, the V gene TRBV11-2; no clear D. V shed 4 bases and J shed 5 bases, with 21 bases lying between them. In germline, CDR1 is SGHAT, CDR2 FQNNGV. CDR3 size: 16 residues. CDR3 nucleotides: TGTGCCAGCAGCTCCCCGAAGGCTAGGAAGATAGACGAGCAGTACTTC. This translates into CASSSPKARKIDEQYF.

V gene TRBV6-5 combines with J gene TRBJ1-1; 9 bases are a match to TRBD1. Germline CDR1 reads MNHEY; CDR2 reads SVGAGI. This CDR3 has 15 residues. With 5 bases clipped from V and 4 bases from J, the junction kept 8 bases outside the gene matches. In DNA, the CDR3 is TGTGCCAGCAGTCCAGCCGACAGGGGGAGCACTGAAGCTTTCTTT. It yields the protein CASSPADRGSTEAFF.

The chain joins TRBV10-3 to TRBJ2-1; 10 bases match TRBD2. With 10 bases clipped from V and 5 bases from J, the junction kept 17 bases outside the gene matches. The V gene's germline CDR1 is ENHRY and CDR2 SYGVKD. The CDR3 loop spans 17 amino acids. The CDR3 DNA follows: TGTGCCACCCTAGAATCTAGCGGGAGTACGGTCGACAATGAGCAGTTCTTC. Protein: CATLESSGSTVDNEQFF.

This clone appeared a few times. The rearrangement uses TRBV6-5 and TRBJ1-4; 7 bases are shared with TRBD1. The V gene end was trimmed by 9 bases and the J gene end by 1 base; junction bases not matched to a gene: 2. CDR1 MNHEY and CDR2 SVGAGI come from the germline V gene. This CDR3 has 13 residues. CDR3 region: CASGDRTNEKLFF. The DNA for the CDR3 is TGTGCCAGTGGGGACAGAACTAATGAAAAACTGTTTTTT.

CDR3 in amino acids: CASSLAGGQDIQYF. The CDR3 bases are TGTGCCAGCAGCTTAGCGGGGGGGCAAGACATTCAGTACTTC. The chain links TRBV7-9 to TRBJ2-4; D may be TRBD2 (7 bases). V shed 0 bases and J shed 8 bases, with 11 bases lying between them. The CDR3 loop spans 14 amino acids. The V gene's germline CDR1 is SEHNR and CDR2 FQNEAQ (reference sequence).

The rearrangement links TRBV5-1 to TRBJ2-5; no definite D call. V lost 4 bases to trimming and J lost 5 bases, with 18 bases between them. The CDR3 totals 15 residues. In germline, CDR1 is SGHRS, CDR2 YFSETQ. The CDR3 protein is CASSLTGSNGETQYF. Written as DNA, the CDR3 is TGCGCCAGCAGCCTCACCGGGTCCAACGGGGAGACCCAGTACTTC.

V usage is TRBV5-4 and J usage is TRBJ2-5; unclear D gene. V lost 0 bases and J 5 bases, leaving 17 bases between the germline ends. Germline V gives CDR1 SGHNT, CDR2 YYREEE (reference sequence). The CDR3 runs 16 residues. CDR3 bases: TGTGCCAGCAGCTTGGCCTCGGGTGCGACCGGTGAGACCCAGTACTTC. Protein product: CASSLASGATGETQYF.

CDR3 loop: CASSQDRDRVSYGYTF. CDR3 sequence (DNA): TGCGCCAGCAGCCAGGACCGGGACAGGGTTTCCTATGGCTACACCTTC. The rearrangement joins TRBV5-1 to TRBJ1-2; the match to TRBD1 covers 9 bases. V shed 4 bases, J shed 4 bases, and the junction held 11 bases outside the gene matches. Germline V gene data show CDR1 as SGHRS and CDR2 as YFSETQ. This CDR3 has 16 residues.

The CDR3 nucleotides are TGTGCCAGCAGCCAGCAGGGACACCTTTCACCCCTCCACTTT. Translating gives CASSQQGHLSPLHF. The rearrangement joins TRBV7-9 to TRBJ1-6; the D gene is possibly TRBD1 (6 bases). V lost 5 bases and J lost 9, with 14 bases in between. The CDR3 sequence is 14 residues long. The germline V gene has CDR1 SEHNR and CDR2 FQNEAQ (reference sequence).

This chain joins TRBV5-1 and TRBJ1-2; tentative D call: TRBD1 (6 bases). Germline CDR1 reads SGHRS; CDR2 reads YFSETQ. V was cut by 2 bases and J by 4 bases, with 15 bases left in between. The CDR3 runs 15 residues. The CDR3 spells CASSFRTEGAYGYTF. For the CDR3, the DNA is TGCGCCAGCAGCTTCCGGACAGAGGGAGCCTATGGCTACACCTTC.

This chain joins TRBV15 and TRBJ1-2; D is perhaps TRBD1 (6 bases). Germline-derived CDR1 and CDR2 are LNHNV and YYDKDF (reference sequence). The length of the CDR3 is 15 residues. V was clipped by 0 bases and J by 5 bases, with 13 bases between them. In DNA, the CDR3 is TGTGCCACCAGCAGAGATCGAGACAGGCTGTATGGCTACACCTTC. Encoded protein: CATSRDRDRLYGYTF. Supplemented by reference TRBV15 and TRBJ1-2, the full variable domain reads DAMVIQNPRYQVTQFGKPVTLSCSQTLNHNVMYWYQQKSSQAPKLLFHYYDKDFNNEADTPDNFQSRRPNTSFCFLDIRSPGLGDTAMYLCATSRDRDRLYGYTFGSGTRLTVV.

The rearrangement uses TRBV10-3 and TRBJ1-2; TRBD1 agrees at 7 bases. Germline assignment: CDR1 ENHRY and CDR2 SYGVKD. The CDR3 is 11 residues long. The V gene end was trimmed by 8 bases and the J gene end by 3 bases; junction bases not matched to a gene: 0. CDR3 coding DNA: TGTGCCATCGGGACAGACTATGGCTACACCTTC. Protein: CAIGTDYGYTF.